The 25 T cell receptor beta chains presented below share a single source sample, sequenced in a study of tumor-infiltrating lymphocytes in primary liver carcinoma. Researchers drew blood RNA from unsorted whole blood and extracted germline DNA as well. The template, 500 ng total RNA, yielded TCR beta cDNA made with a constant-region primer. Construction of TCR beta libraries relied on three successive nested multiplex PCR rounds employing slightly modified ARM-PCR. For approximately 10 cycles apiece, the opening two PCR rounds ran with TRBV1-TRBV30 forward primers and a C-beta reverse primer. In TCRdb, the multiplex PCR reads were re-called with MiXCR into one record per CDR3 protein. There are more than 150,000 distinct CDR3 sequences in the sample; about 60% occur only once, and less than 75% lies in the top ten. Sequenced sample: peripheral blood. The receptor source for this set is a middle-aged man with primary liver carcinoma and hepatitis B virus infection.

About this clonotype itself: A junction end diverges from the germline sequence, so it may reflect a read error. The chain joins TRBV11-2 to TRBJ2-1; D unresolved. Germline loops: CDR1 SGHAT, CDR2 FQNNGV. The length of the CDR3 is 12 residues. The CDR3 DNA reads as TGTGCCAGCAGCTTCAGGAACAATGAGCAGCTCTTC. This encodes CASSFRNNEQLF.

A word on this clonotype: A much more abundant neighbour one base away suggests this may be a read error. V is TRBV29-1 and J is TRBJ2-5; D gene uncertain. Germline V gene sequence: CDR1 SQVTM, CDR2 ANQGSEA. Trimming cost V 6 bases and J 2 bases, with 16 bases left between them. The CDR3 consists of 14 residues. The CDR3 sequence is CSVSRLDLQETQYF. The CDR3, as DNA: TGCAGCGTATCCAGACTGGACCTACAAGAGACCCAGTACTTC.

This clonotype has a count of ten or more. This chain connects TRBV30 to TRBJ2-1, with unresolved D. V was cut by 2 bases and J by 6 bases, with 8 bases left in between. The germline gives CDR1 GTSNPN, CDR2 SVGIG (reference sequence). The CDR3 totals 12 residues. CDR3 sequence reads: CAWSTPLNEQFF. CDR3 bases: TGTGCCTGGAGTACGCCCCTCAATGAGCAGTTCTTC. Complete variable domain (other parts from reference TRBV30 and TRBJ2-1): SQTIHQWPATLVQPVGSPLSLECTVEGTSNPNLYWYRQAAGRGLQLLFYSVGIGQISSEVPQNLSASRPQDRQFILSSKKLLLSDSGFYLCAWSTPLNEQFFGPGTRLTVL.

This clonotype was found a few times. The chain combines TRBV28 with TRBJ2-5; 10 nucleotides align to TRBD1. With 5 bases clipped from V and 9 bases from J, the junction kept 6 bases outside the gene matches. The CDR3 runs to 13 residues. CDR1 and CDR2 from the germline V gene are MDHEN and SYDVKM. The CDR3 region is CASSGDRGTSQYF. CDR3 nucleotides: TGTGCCAGCAGTGGGGACAGGGGAACCTCCCAGTACTTC.

This sequence joins TRBV5-6 and TRBJ2-1, with 10 positions matching TRBD1. This CDR3 has 15 residues. V shed 4 bases, J shed 16 bases, and the junction held 17 bases outside the gene matches. The germline V gene has CDR1 SGHDT and CDR2 YYEEEE. CDR3 nucleotide sequence: TGTGCCAGCAGCGGCGACAGGGGGCCTTACAATGAGCGATTCTTC. Residues: CASSGDRGPYNERFF.

Details on this clonotype: A much larger clone lies a single base off, so this may be a read error. V and J are TRBV29-1 and TRBJ1-1; D is unclear. The germline gives CDR1 SQVTM, CDR2 ANQGSEA. This CDR3 has 13 amino acids. CDR3 loop: CSFEVTMNTEAFF. In DNA, the CDR3 is TGCAGCTTTGAAGTAACGATGAACACTGAAGCTTTCTTT.

This clonotype was detected many times. The V gene is TRBV29-1, the J gene TRBJ2-3; TRBD2 matches 9 bases. Germline V gene sequence: CDR1 SQVTM, CDR2 ANQGSEA. V was clipped by 4 bases and J by 1 base; unmatched bases: 0. The CDR3 spans 13 residues. The CDR3 nucleotides read TGCAGCGTTGGACTAGCGGGCACAGATACGCAGTATTTT. It yields the protein CSVGLAGTDTQYF.

Only a few counts were recorded for this clonotype. The V gene is TRBV10-3, the J gene TRBJ2-1, with 12 bases that match TRBD1. The V and J ends lost 5 bases and 4 bases, in that order; junction bases with no gene match: 6. The V gene's germline CDR1 is ENHRY and CDR2 SYGVKD. This CDR3 contains 16 residues. The CDR3 spells CAISPGTGGAYNEQFF. CDR3 DNA sequence: TGTGCCATCAGTCCCGGGACAGGGGGCGCGTACAATGAGCAGTTCTTC.

The V and J genes are TRBV6-6 and TRBJ2-7; the match to TRBD2 covers 10 bases. V lost 2 bases to trimming and J lost 2 bases; unmatched junction nucleotides: 6. The germline V gene encodes CDR1 MNHNY and CDR2 SVGAGI (reference sequence). The CDR3 is made up of 16 amino acids. The CDR3 DNA follows: TGTGCCAGCAGTTACCCGTCACTAGCGGGAACCTACGAGCAGTACTTC. This gives the protein CASSYPSLAGTYEQYF.

This clonotype was seen a handful of times. The chain employs TRBV6-6 and TRBJ1-5; TRBD1 matches 7 bases. V lost 1 base to trimming and J lost 4 bases; unmatched junction nucleotides: 7. CDR3 length: 16 amino acids. CDR1 is MNHNY and CDR2 is SVGAGI in the germline V gene (reference sequence). The chain's CDR3 is CASSYLGPTGNQPQHF. The CDR3 DNA sequence: TGTGCCAGCAGTTACTTGGGACCGACAGGGAATCAGCCCCAGCATTTT.

The rearrangement joins TRBV29-1 to TRBJ2-7; 7 bases line up with TRBD2. Germline V gene sequence: CDR1 SQVTM, CDR2 ANQGSEA. The CDR3 loop spans 15 amino acids. J lost 3 bases, V lost 3 bases, and 11 bases had no gene match. CDR3 residues: CSVEEWWEGFYEQYF. The CDR3, as DNA: TGCAGCGTTGAGGAGTGGTGGGAGGGCTTCTACGAGCAGTACTTC.

A few counts support this clonotype. CDR3 loop: CASSQDFRRLGAEAFF. The CDR3 DNA reads TGCGCCAGCAGCCAAGATTTCAGGAGGCTGGGGGCTGAAGCTTTCTTT. The chain uses TRBV4-1 and TRBJ1-1; maybe TRBD1 (5 bases). The CDR3 runs 16 residues. Trimming pared 0 bases from V and 6 bases from J, leaving 17 bases between. CDR1 and CDR2 (germline): MGHRA, YSYEKL.

This clonotype was seen repeatedly, ten times or more. This chain joins TRBV29-1 and TRBJ2-3; the D is unclear. This CDR3 region has 13 residues. The germline gives CDR1 SQVTM, CDR2 ANQGSEA. V lost 4 bases, J lost 2 bases, and 10 bases lay in between. In DNA form, the CDR3 reads TGCAGCGTTGCCCGGGTCCCCACAGATACGCAGTATTTT. Protein product: CSVARVPTDTQYF.

This clonotype came up a few times. The junction and the germline gene differ at one end; a read error may be behind it. The gene calls are TRBV11-2 and TRBJ2-3; 7 bases map to TRBD2. This CDR3 is 16 amino acids long. The germline CDR1 and CDR2 sequences are SGHAT and FQNNGV. The CDR3 sequence is CASSLQAGVSTDTQYF. The CDR3 DNA is TGTGCCAGTAGCTTACAGGCGGGAGTCAGCACAGATACGCAGTATTTT.

Details on this clonotype: Just one base apart from a much larger clone, this may be a read error. V gene TRBV11-3 combines with J gene TRBJ1-4; D gene ambiguous. Germline V gene sequence: CDR1 SGHNT, CDR2 YENEEA. The CDR3 spans 13 residues. The CDR3 DNA reads as TGTGCCAGCATCTTAGGACCCGGCGGAAAACTGTTTTTT. As protein: CASILGPGGKLFF.

This sequence joins TRBV6-2 or TRBV6-3 and TRBJ2-7; 10 nucleotides align to TRBD1. Trimming cost V 2 bases and J 4 bases; bases outside gene matches: 11. In germline, CDR1 is MNHEY, CDR2 SVGEGT. CDR3 length: 17 residues. This CDR3 is CASSYPRPGQGTYEQYF. The DNA of the CDR3 is TGTGCCAGCAGTTACCCGCGACCGGGACAGGGGACTTACGAGCAGTACTTC.

This chain links TRBV2 with TRBJ2-7, with 13 bases identical to TRBD2. The length of the CDR3 is 18 residues. After removal of 6 bases from V and 1 base from J, the junction contained 12 bases not matched to a gene. CDR1 and CDR2 (germline): SNHLY, FYNNEI. The CDR3 nucleotides read TGTGCCAGCAGGGGGGGGACTAGCGGGATTTCGGGATCCTACGAGCAGTACTTC. It codes for CASRGGTSGISGSYEQYF.

This clonotype appeared once. This sequence may be a read error, since a much larger clone differs from it by one base. The chain combines TRBV29-1 with TRBJ2-1, with unresolved D. This CDR3 contains 11 residues. Germline CDR1 and CDR2: SQVTM and ANQGSEA. Between the trimmed V and J ends, which lost 6 bases and 3 bases, there was a span of 6 bases. The CDR3 spells CSVRYYNEQFF. The CDR3 bases are TGCAGCGTCCGGTACTACAATGAGCAGTTCTTC.

With respect to this clonotype: The germline gene is not matched at one end of the junction; a read error may be the cause. This chain links TRBV4-1 with TRBJ1-5; D perhaps matches TRBD1 (6 bases). Germline CDR1 MGHRA, CDR2 YSYEKL. CDR3 length: 16 amino acids. The CDR3 bases are TGCGCCAGCAGCCAAGGGGGACACCATAGCTATCAGCCCCAGCATTTT. Translated: CASSQGGHHSYQPQHF.

The CDR3 sequence: CASSPTGLAYNEQFF. The CDR3 DNA reads as TGCGCCAGCAGCCCGACGGGACTAGCGTACAATGAGCAGTTCTTC. V usage is TRBV4-1 and J usage is TRBJ2-1; 10 nucleotides agree with TRBD2. The CDR3 is 15 residues long. Trimming removed 4 bases from V and 4 bases from J; junction bases left unmatched: 4. The germline CDR1 and CDR2 sequences are MGHRA and YSYEKL.

This clonotype turned up a few times. A much larger clonotype is one base distant, so this may be a read error. The V and J genes are TRBV29-1 and TRBJ2-5; 7 bases align to TRBD1. This CDR3 comprises 14 residues. Germline CDR1 and CDR2: SQVTM and ANQGSEA. The CDR3 here is CSIEDLNRGQTQYF. Here the CDR3 DNA reads TGCAGCATTGAAGATCTTAACAGGGGACAGACCCAGTACTTC.

A word on this clonotype: One end of the junction fails to match germline, which may point to a read error. The chain couples TRBV6-1 to TRBJ2-2; 8 positions agree with TRBD2. The CDR3 extends over 14 amino acids. CDR1 and CDR2 from the germline V gene are MNHNS and SASEGT. The CDR3 reads CASIGTRNTWELFF. In DNA, the CDR3 is TGTGCCAGCATCGGGACTAGGAACACCTGGGAGCTGTTTTTT.

This clonotype turned up a few times. Mismatch with germline at one junction end may stem from a read error. The chain recombines TRBV6-1 with TRBJ1-6; D remains unclear. Germline assignment: CDR1 MNHNS and CDR2 SASEGT. The CDR3 has 13 amino acids. CDR3 coding DNA: TGTGCCAGCACCGAGGAGTATAATTCACCCCTCAACTTT. Translating it yields CASTEEYNSPLNF.

Concerning this clonotype: One end of the junction varies from germline; a read error may be responsible. The chain uses TRBV10-1 and TRBJ2-7, with 9 positions matching TRBD2. The CDR3 runs to 15 residues. Germline-derived CDR1 and CDR2 are WNHNN and SYGVQD (reference sequence). CDR3 in amino acids: CASSEWSSGNYEQHF. CDR3 coding DNA: TGCGCCAGCAGTGAGTGGTCTAGCGGGAACTACGAGCAGCACTTC.

This chain connects TRBV11-2 to TRBJ2-7; D remains ambiguous. Germline V CDR1 and CDR2: SGHAT, FQNNGV. This CDR3 is 13 amino acids long. The V end lost 1 base, the J end lost 13 bases, and 17 bases lay between the germline ends. The CDR3 loop is CASSLAVSYDHYF. DNA of the CDR3: TGTGCCAGCAGCTTAGCGGTCTCCTACGATCATTACTTC.